This T cell receptor beta chain was sequenced in a study of control samples from healthy donors and cancer patients. Sequencing used immunoSEQ multiplex PCR; TCRdb keeps in-frame clones, though not all of them. The sample lists 350,000 to 450,000 clones, 80% to 95% occurring once. The CDR3 runs 15 residues. CDR1 is MGHRA and CDR2 is YSYEKL in the germline V gene. The germline V and J ends were trimmed by 6 bases and 0 bases, with 11 bases remaining between them. Sequences were obtained from PBMCs. This receptor was obtained from a man in his forties with head and neck cancer. V is TRBV4-1 and J is TRBJ1-4, with D unresolved. The CDR3 is CASSPLRATNEKLFF. The CDR3, as DNA: TGCGCCAGCAGTCCTTTGAGAGCAACTAATGAAAAACTGTTTTTT.